The source of this TCR beta chain is a study of molecular identifiers for immune sequencing clone quantification. On this clonotype: Its antigen remains unknown. A single base separates this from a much larger clone, so it may be a read error.

The use of previously described methods and listed TCR primers produced the bulk TCR libraries. MiXCR, run by TCRdb on the PCR reads, gives a single entry per CDR3 protein. The table has 250,000 to 400,000 distinct CDR3 sequences, about a fifth seen once; the top ten hold approximately 0.8%. Whole-study findings and limits: Beyond 20 RNA copies, clones held over 97% of effector molecules, compared with under 1% in naive cells. The sizes of highly expanded clones could be underestimated when identical TCR molecules share a barcode.

The authors sorted naive CD8 T cells as CD8+CD4-CCR7+CD45RA+. From germline, CDR1 is SGHTA and CDR2 FQGTGA. The CDR3 runs to 15 residues. Trimming cost V 3 bases and J 12 bases; bases outside gene matches: 9. The V and J genes are TRBV7-3 and TRBJ2-1; 12 nucleotides line up with TRBD2. The TCR was taken from a human donor in good health. Some libraries in this study had Jurkat cell RNA spiked in. The specimen sequenced was naive CD8+ T cells from blood, with Jurkat cell RNA spiked in. Subset: FACS-sorted CD8+CD4-CCR7+CD45RA+ naive T cells. CDR3 bases: TGTGCCAGCAGCTTCCTAGCGGGAGGGGAGGATGGGCAGTTCTTC. Protein: CASSFLAGGEDGQFF.